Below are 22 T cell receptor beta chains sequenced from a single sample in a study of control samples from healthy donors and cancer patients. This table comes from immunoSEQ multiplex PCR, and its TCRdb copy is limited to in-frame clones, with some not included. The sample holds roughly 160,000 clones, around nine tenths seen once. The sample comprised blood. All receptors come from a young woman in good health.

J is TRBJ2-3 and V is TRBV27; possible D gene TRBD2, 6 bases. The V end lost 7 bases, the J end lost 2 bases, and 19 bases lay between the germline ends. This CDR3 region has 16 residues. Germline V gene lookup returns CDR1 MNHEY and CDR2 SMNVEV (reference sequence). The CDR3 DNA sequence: TGTGCCAGCACCCCTTTTCCAGCGGGCGTCACAGATACGCAGTATTTT. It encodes CASTPFPAGVTDTQYF.

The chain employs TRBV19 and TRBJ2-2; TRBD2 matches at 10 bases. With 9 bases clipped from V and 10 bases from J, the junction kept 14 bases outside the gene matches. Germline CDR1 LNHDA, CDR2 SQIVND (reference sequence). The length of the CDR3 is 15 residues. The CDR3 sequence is CASRPSGGSGTELFF. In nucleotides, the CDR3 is TGTGCCAGCCGGCCTAGCGGGGGATCTGGGACGGAGCTGTTTTTT.

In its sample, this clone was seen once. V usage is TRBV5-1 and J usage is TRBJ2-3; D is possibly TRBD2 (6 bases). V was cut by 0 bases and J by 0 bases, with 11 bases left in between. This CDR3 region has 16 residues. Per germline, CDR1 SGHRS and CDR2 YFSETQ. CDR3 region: CASSLALASSTDTQYF. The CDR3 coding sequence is TGCGCCAGCAGCTTGGCACTAGCTTCTAGCACAGATACGCAGTATTTT. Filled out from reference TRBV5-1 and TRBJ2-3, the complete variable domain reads KAGVTQTPRYLIKTRGQQVTLSCSPISGHRSVSWYQQTPGQGLQFLFEYFSETQRNKGNFPGRFSGRQFSNSRSEMNVSTLELGDSALYLCASSLALASSTDTQYFGPGTRLTVL.

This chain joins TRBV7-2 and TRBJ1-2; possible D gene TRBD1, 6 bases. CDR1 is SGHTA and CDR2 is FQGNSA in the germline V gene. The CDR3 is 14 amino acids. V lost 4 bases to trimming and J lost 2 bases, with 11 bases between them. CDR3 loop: CASSSYTGNYGYTF. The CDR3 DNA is TGTGCCAGCAGCTCGTACACAGGGAACTATGGCTACACCTTC.

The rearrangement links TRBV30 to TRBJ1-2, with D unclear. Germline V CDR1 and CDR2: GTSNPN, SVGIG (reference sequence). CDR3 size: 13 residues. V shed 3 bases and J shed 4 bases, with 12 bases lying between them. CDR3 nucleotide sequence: TGTGCCTGGAGCAACCCGGGCGTCTATGGCTACACCTTC. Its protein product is CAWSNPGVYGYTF.

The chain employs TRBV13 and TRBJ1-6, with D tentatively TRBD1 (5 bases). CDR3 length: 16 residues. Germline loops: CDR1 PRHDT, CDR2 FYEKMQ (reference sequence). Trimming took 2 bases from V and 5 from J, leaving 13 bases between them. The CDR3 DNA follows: TGTGCCAGCAGCTTATGGGGGGGGAGGAATAATTCACCCCTCCACTTT. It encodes CASSLWGGRNNSPLHF.

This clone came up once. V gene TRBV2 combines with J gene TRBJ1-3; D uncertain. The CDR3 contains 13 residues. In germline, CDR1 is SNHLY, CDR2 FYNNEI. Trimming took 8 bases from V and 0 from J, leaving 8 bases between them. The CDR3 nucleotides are TGTGCCAGCCTCGGGGACTCTGGAAACACCATATATTTT. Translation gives CASLGDSGNTIYF.

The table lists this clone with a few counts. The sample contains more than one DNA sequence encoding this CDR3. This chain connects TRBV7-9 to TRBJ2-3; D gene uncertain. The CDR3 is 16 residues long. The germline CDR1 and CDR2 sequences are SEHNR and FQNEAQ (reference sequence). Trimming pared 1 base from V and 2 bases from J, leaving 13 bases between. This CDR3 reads CASSLGVEGHTDTQYF. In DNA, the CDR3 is TGTGCCAGCAGCTTAGGGGTAGAAGGGCACACAGATACGCAGTATTTT.

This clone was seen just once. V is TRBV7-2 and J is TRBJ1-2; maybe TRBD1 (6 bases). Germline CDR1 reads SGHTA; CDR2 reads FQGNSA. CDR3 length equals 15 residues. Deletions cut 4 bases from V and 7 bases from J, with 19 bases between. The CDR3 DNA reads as TGTGCCAGCAGCTCCTTTCAACTGACAGGCGCTGGCTACACCTTC. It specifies CASSSFQLTGAGYTF.

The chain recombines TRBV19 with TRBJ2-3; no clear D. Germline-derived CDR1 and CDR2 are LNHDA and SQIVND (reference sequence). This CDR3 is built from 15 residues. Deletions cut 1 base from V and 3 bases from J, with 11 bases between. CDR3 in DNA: TGTGCCAGTAGTATAGCCAGCGTTGGGACAGATACGCAGTATTTT. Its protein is CASSIASVGTDTQYF.

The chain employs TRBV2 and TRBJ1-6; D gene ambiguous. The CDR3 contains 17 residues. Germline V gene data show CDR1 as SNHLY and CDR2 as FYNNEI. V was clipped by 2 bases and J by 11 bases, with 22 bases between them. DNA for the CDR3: TGTGCCAGCAGTGAAAGGATGTCAGGTGGCGGTGGGGCACCCCTCCACTTT. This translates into CASSERMSGGGGAPLHF.

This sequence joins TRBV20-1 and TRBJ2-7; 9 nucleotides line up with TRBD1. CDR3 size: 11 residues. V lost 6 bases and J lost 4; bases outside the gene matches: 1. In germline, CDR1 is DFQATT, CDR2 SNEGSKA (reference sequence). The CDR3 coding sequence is TGCAGTGCCGGGACAGGGTACGAGCAGTACTTC. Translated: CSAGTGYEQYF.

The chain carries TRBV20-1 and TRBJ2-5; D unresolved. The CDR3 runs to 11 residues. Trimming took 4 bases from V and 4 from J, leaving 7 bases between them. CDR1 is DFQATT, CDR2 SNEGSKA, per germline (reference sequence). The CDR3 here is CSAMPRETQYF. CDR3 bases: TGCAGTGCTATGCCCCGAGAGACCCAGTACTTC.

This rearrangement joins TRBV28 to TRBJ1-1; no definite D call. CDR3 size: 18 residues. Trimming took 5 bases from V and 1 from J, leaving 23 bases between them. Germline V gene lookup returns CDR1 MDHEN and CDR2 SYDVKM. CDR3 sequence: CASSPLAPLIKWNTEAFF. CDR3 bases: TGTGCCAGCAGTCCCCTAGCCCCTCTCATAAAGTGGAACACTGAAGCTTTCTTT.

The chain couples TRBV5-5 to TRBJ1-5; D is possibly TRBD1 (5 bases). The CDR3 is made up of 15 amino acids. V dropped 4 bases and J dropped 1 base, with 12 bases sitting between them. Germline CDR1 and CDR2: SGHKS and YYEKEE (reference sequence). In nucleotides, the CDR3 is TGTGCCAGCAGCCCAAGACAGACCAGCAATCAGCCCCAGCATTTT. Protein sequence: CASSPRQTSNQPQHF.

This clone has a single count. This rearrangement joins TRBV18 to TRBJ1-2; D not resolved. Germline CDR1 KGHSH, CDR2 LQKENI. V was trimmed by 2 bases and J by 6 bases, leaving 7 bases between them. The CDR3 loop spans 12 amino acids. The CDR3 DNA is TGTGCCAGCTCACCAGAGGGAAATGGCTACACCTTC. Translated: CASSPEGNGYTF.

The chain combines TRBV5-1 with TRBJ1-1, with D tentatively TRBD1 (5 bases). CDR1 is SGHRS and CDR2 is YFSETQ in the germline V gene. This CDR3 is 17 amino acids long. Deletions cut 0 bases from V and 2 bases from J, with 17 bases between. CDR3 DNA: TGCGCCAGCAGCTTGGCGGGGACTGGAGTACCCAACACTGAAGCTTTCTTT. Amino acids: CASSLAGTGVPNTEAFF. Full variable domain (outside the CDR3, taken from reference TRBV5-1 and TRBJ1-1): KAGVTQTPRYLIKTRGQQVTLSCSPISGHRSVSWYQQTPGQGLQFLFEYFSETQRNKGNFPGRFSGRQFSNSRSEMNVSTLELGDSALYLCASSLAGTGVPNTEAFFGQGTRLTVV.

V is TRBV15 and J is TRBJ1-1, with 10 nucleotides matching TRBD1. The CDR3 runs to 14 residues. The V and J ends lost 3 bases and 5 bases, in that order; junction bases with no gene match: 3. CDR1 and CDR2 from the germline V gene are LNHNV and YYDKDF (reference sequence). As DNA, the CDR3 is TGTGCCACCAGCAGGGACAGGGGGGGAACTGAAGCTTTCTTT. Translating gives CATSRDRGGTEAFF.

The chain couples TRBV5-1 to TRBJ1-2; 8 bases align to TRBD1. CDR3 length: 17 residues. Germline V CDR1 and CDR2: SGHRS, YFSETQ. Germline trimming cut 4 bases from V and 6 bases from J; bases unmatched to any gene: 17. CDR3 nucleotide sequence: TGCGCCAGCAGCATTAGACAGGGGCGACAGCCTAAAGATGGCTACACCTTC. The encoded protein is CASSIRQGRQPKDGYTF.

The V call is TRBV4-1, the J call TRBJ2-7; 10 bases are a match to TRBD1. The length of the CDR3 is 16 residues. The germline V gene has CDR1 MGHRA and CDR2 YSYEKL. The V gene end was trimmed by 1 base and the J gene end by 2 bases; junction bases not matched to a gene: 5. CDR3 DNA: TGCGCCAGCAGCCAAGCCCCCGGGACAGGGGCCTACGAGCAGTACTTC. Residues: CASSQAPGTGAYEQYF.

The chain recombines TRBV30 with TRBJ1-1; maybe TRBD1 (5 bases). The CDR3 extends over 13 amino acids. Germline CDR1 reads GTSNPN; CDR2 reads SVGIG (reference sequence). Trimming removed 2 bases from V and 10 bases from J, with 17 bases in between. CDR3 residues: CAWSHEPQGRAFF. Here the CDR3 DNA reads TGTGCCTGGAGTCACGAACCCCAGGGTAGAGCTTTCTTT. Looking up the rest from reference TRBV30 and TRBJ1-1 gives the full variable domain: SQTIHQWPATLVQPVGSPLSLECTVEGTSNPNLYWYRQAAGRGLQLLFYSVGIGQISSEVPQNLSASRPQDRQFILSSKKLLLSDSGFYLCAWSHEPQGRAFFGQGTRLTVV.

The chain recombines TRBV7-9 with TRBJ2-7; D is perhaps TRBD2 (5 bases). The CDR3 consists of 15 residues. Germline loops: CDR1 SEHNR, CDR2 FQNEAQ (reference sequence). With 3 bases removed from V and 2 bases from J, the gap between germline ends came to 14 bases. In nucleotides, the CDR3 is TGTGCCAGCAGCTTCACCGGGGTGGGAACCTACGAGCAGTACTTC. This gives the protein CASSFTGVGTYEQYF.